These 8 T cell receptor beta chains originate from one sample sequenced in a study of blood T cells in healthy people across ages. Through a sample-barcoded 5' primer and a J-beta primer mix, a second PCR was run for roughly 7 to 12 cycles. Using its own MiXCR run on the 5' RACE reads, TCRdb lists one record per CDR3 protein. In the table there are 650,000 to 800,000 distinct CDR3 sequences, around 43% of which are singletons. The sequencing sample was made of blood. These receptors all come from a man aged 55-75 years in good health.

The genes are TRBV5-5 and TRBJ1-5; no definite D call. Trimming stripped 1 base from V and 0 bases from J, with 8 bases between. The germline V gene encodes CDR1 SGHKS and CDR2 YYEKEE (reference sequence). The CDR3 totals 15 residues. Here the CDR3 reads CASSLTASSNQPQHF. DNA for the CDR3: TGTGCCAGCAGCTTGACAGCTAGTAGCAATCAGCCCCAGCATTTT.

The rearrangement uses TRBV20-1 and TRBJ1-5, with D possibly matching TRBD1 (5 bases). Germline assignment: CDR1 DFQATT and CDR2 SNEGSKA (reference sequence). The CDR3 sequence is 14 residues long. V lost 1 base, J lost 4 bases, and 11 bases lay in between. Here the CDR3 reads CSARGTIGNQPQHF. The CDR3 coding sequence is TGCAGTGCTAGAGGGACAATCGGGAATCAGCCCCAGCATTTT.

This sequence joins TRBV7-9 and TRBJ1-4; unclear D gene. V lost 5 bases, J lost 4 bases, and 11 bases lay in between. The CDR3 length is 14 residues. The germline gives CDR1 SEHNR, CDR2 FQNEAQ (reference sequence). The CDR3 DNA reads TGTGCCAGCAGCCCACCGGCCAATAATGAAAAACTGTTTTTT. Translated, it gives CASSPPANNEKLFF.

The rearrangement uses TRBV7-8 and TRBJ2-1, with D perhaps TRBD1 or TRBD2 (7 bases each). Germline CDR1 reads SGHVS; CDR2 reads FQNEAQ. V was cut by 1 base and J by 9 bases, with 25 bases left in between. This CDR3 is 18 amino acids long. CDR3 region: CASSLVVDSVTGEGEQFF. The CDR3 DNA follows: TGTGCCAGCAGCTTAGTAGTCGATTCTGTCACAGGGGAGGGTGAGCAGTTCTTC.

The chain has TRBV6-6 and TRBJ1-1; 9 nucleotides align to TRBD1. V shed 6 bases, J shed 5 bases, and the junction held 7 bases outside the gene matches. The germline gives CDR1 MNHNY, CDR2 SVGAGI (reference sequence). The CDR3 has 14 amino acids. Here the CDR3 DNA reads TGTGCCAGCAGGTATTCCGACAGGGGGACTGAAGCTTTCTTT. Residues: CASRYSDRGTEAFF.

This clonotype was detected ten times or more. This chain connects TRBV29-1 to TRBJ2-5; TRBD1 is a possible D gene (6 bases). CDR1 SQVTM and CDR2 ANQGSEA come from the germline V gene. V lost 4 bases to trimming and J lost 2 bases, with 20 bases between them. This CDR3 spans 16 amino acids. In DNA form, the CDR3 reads TGCAGCGTTGGGGCTACAGGGAGCGCCCTTCAAGAGACCCAGTACTTC. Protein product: CSVGATGSALQETQYF.

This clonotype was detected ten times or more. The CDR3 loop is CASSLKTPTSTDTQYF. The DNA for the CDR3 is TGTGCCAGCAGCTTAAAGACTCCCACTAGCACAGATACGCAGTATTTT. J is TRBJ2-3 and V is TRBV7-9, with D unclear. CDR3 length: 16 residues. The V gene's germline CDR1 is SEHNR and CDR2 FQNEAQ (reference sequence). The V end was cut by 2 bases, the J end by 0 bases, with 12 bases between.

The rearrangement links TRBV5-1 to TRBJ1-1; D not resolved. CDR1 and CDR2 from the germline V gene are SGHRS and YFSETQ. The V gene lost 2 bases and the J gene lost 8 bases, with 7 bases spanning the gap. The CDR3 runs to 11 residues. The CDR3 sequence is CASSFEGEAFF. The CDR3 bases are TGCGCCAGCAGCTTTGAGGGAGAAGCTTTCTTT.